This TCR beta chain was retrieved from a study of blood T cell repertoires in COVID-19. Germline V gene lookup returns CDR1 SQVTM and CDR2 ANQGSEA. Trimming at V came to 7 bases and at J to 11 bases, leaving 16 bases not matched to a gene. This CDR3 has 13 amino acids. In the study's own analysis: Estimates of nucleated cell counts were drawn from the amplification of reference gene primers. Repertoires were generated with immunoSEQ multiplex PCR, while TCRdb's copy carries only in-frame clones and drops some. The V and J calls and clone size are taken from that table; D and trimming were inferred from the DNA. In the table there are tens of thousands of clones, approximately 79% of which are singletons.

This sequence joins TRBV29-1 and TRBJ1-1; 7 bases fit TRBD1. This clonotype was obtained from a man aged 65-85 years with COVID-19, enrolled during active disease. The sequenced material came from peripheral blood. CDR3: CSATRQGGVEAFF. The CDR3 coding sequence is TGCAGCGCTACCCGACAGGGAGGTGTGGAGGCTTTCTTT.